One sample yielded the 11 T cell receptor beta chains listed below, sequenced in a study of blood T cell repertoires in COVID-19. Using immunoSEQ multiplex PCR, the repertoire was profiled, and TCRdb retains in-frame clones only, with some absent. The table shows some 270,000 clones, with over 80% occurring only once. Sequenced input: PBMCs or T cells enriched from blood (not recorded which). The receptors derive from a middle-aged woman who had been exposed to COVID-19.

The V call is TRBV7-9, the J call TRBJ2-7; 16 bases line up with TRBD2. V lost 4 bases, J lost 3 bases, and 6 bases stayed unmatched. The CDR3 runs to 17 residues. Germline assignment: CDR1 SEHNR and CDR2 FQNEAQ (reference sequence). The DNA of the CDR3 is TGTGCCAGCAGCTCGGGACTAGCGGGAGGGGGGGACTACGAGCAGTACGTC. Protein sequence: CASSSGLAGGGDYEQYV.

As concerns this clone: One junction end disagrees with the germline gene, perhaps due to a read error. V gene TRBV23-1 combines with J gene TRBJ2-5, with 8 bases fitting TRBD1. Being an ORF, TRBV23-1 has a function that is uncertain. The CDR3 extends over 16 amino acids. The CDR3 coding sequence is TGCGTCAGCAGTACTCATATCCAGGGGGCCCAAGAGACCCAGTACTTC. Protein: CVSSTHIQGAQETQYF.

The chain links TRBV5-1 to TRBJ2-3; possibly TRBD1 for D (6 bases). Trimming pared 0 bases from V and 0 bases from J, leaving 8 bases between. CDR1 and CDR2 from the germline V gene are SGHRS and YFSETQ. The CDR3 loop spans 15 amino acids. In DNA form, the CDR3 reads TGCGCCAGCAGCTTGGGGGGGCTTAGCACAGATACGCAGTATTTT. Protein: CASSLGGLSTDTQYF.

The rearrangement joins TRBV2 to TRBJ2-1; D might be TRBD2 (5 bases). Germline lookup yields CDR1 SNHLY and CDR2 FYNNEI. This CDR3 is built from 13 residues. Trimming removed 0 bases from V and 9 bases from J, with 9 bases in between. CDR3 nucleotides: TGTGCCAGCAGTGAAGCCCTAGCTGGTGAGCAGTTCTTC. As protein: CASSEALAGEQFF.

Many counts were recorded for this clone. V gene TRBV27 combines with J gene TRBJ2-2; maybe TRBD1 (6 bases). V lost 0 bases to trimming and J lost 11 bases, with 10 bases between them. The CDR3 is 13 amino acids. In germline, CDR1 is MNHEY, CDR2 SMNVEV (reference sequence). CDR3 sequence (DNA): TGTGCCAGCAGTTTATCCTCAGGGACAGAGCTGTTTTTT. As protein: CASSLSSGTELFF.

V gene TRBV18 combines with J gene TRBJ2-7; D unresolved. The germline V and J ends were trimmed by 4 bases and 6 bases, with 16 bases remaining between them. The CDR3 is made up of 14 amino acids. Germline CDR1 KGHSH, CDR2 LQKENI. The CDR3 loop reads CASSLDLQAIEQYF. The CDR3 DNA reads as TGTGCCAGCTCACTCGACCTCCAGGCCATCGAGCAGTACTTC.

The chain employs TRBV6-6 and TRBJ1-2; 9 positions agree with TRBD1. The CDR3 covers 14 residues. V shed 6 bases and J 6 bases; nucleotides not matched to a gene: 8. Germline V gene data show CDR1 as MNHNY and CDR2 as SVGAGI (reference sequence). The CDR3 coding sequence is TGTGCCAGCAGCTATTCTAGACAGGGGGATGGCTACACCTTC. Translated: CASSYSRQGDGYTF.

The chain carries TRBV30 and TRBJ1-2, with TRBD1 identical over 7 bases. With V trimmed by 2 bases and J by 2 bases, 5 bases remained unmatched. This CDR3 contains 14 residues. In germline, CDR1 is GTSNPN, CDR2 SVGIG (reference sequence). CDR3 region: CAWSPLTGNYGYTF. The CDR3, as DNA: TGTGCCTGGAGTCCATTGACAGGGAACTATGGCTACACCTTC.

The V and J genes are TRBV27 and TRBJ1-2, with D unclear. Deletions cut 5 bases from V and 3 bases from J, with 10 bases between. The CDR3 spans 13 residues. CDR1 is MNHEY, CDR2 SMNVEV, per germline (reference sequence). This chain's CDR3 is CASSPLGYYGYTF. In DNA, the CDR3 is TGTGCCAGCAGTCCACTCGGGTACTATGGCTACACCTTC.

This clone was seen once. The chain combines TRBV11-3 with TRBJ2-7; 8 nucleotides line up with TRBD1. CDR3 length: 15 amino acids. The V and J ends lost 2 bases and 4 bases, in that order; junction bases with no gene match: 7. Germline V gene lookup returns CDR1 SGHNT and CDR2 YENEEA. CDR3 amino acids: CASSLFPTGGYEQYV. CDR3 sequence (DNA): TGTGCCAGCAGCTTATTCCCCACAGGGGGATACGAGCAGTACGTC.

This clone was detected once. The chain joins TRBV18 to TRBJ1-1; 10 bases align to TRBD1. The germline V gene encodes CDR1 KGHSH and CDR2 LQKENI. The CDR3 extends over 15 amino acids. The V and J ends lost 4 bases and 5 bases, in that order; junction bases with no gene match: 7. CDR3: CASSRGTGERTEAFF. CDR3 in DNA: TGTGCCAGCTCACGGGGGACAGGGGAAAGGACTGAAGCTTTCTTT.